The 25 T cell receptor beta chains listed next were all sequenced from one sample in a study of cytomegalovirus exposure and HLA in healthy donors. Data came from immunoSEQ multiplex PCR; TCRdb stores just in-frame clones and leaves some out. The sample has approximately 150,000 clones; less than 90% are singletons. The sample comprised PBMCs. The receptor set was obtained from a woman younger than 35 in good health and CMV-seropositive.

CDR3 sequence (DNA): TGTGCCAGCAAGAAACAGGGATTCCATGGCTACACCTTC. It is translated as CASKKQGFHGYTF. This chain links TRBV25-1 with TRBJ1-2; possibly TRBD1 for D (6 bases). Germline assignment: CDR1 MGHDK and CDR2 SYGVNS. V was pared by 7 bases and J by 6 bases, with 15 bases between. The CDR3 has 13 residues.

This chain connects TRBV6-1 to TRBJ1-2; 7 bases line up with TRBD1. V was clipped by 1 base and J by 4 bases; unmatched bases: 6. Germline loops: CDR1 MNHNS, CDR2 SASEGT. The CDR3 covers 15 residues. Here the CDR3 DNA reads TGTGCCAGCAGTGAAGTCGACAGGGCAGGCTATGGCTACACCTTC. As protein: CASSEVDRAGYGYTF.

The gene calls are TRBV2 and TRBJ2-5, with 7 bases matching TRBD2. With V trimmed by 3 bases and J by 5 bases, 9 bases remained unmatched. Germline values: CDR1 SNHLY, CDR2 FYNNEI. The CDR3 contains 15 residues. CDR3 DNA sequence: TGTGCCAGCAGTGATGGGCGGGAGCGCTGGGAGACCCAGTACTTC. The encoded protein is CASSDGRERWETQYF.

The rearrangement joins TRBV19 to TRBJ2-7; no firm D call. The CDR3 has 13 amino acids. Trimming cost V 6 bases and J 2 bases, with 11 bases left between them. Germline loops: CDR1 LNHDA, CDR2 SQIVND (reference sequence). The CDR3 DNA sequence: TGTGCCAGTAGCGTGGCAGTGACCTACGAGCAGTACTTC. This codes for CASSVAVTYEQYF.

The chain combines TRBV30 with TRBJ2-7, with no clear D. The CDR3 is made up of 13 amino acids. Germline assignment: CDR1 GTSNPN and CDR2 SVGIG (reference sequence). V was pared by 5 bases and J by 4 bases, with 15 bases between. The DNA for the CDR3 is TGTGCCTGGGCCCGCGGTCTTGAGTACGAGCAGTACTTC. It encodes CAWARGLEYEQYF.

The chain carries TRBV12-5 and TRBJ2-7, with D possibly matching TRBD2 (5 bases). The CDR3 extends over 13 amino acids. Trimming took 1 base from V and 4 from J, leaving 8 bases between them. Looked up from germline, CDR1 is LGHNT and CDR2 is FRNRAP. In nucleotides, the CDR3 is TGTGCTAGTGGTTTGGGACCGGGATACGAGCAGTACTTC. Translating it yields CASGLGPGYEQYF. Full variable domain (rest looked up from reference TRBV12-5 and TRBJ2-7): DARVTQTPRHKVTEMGQEVTMRCQPILGHNTVFWYRQTMMQGLELLAYFRNRAPLDDSGMPKDRFSAEMPDATLATLKIQPSEPRDSAVYFCASGLGPGYEQYFGPGTRLTVT.

The rearrangement uses TRBV11-1 and TRBJ1-1; 7 bases line up with TRBD1. Germline CDR1 SGHAT, CDR2 FQDESV (reference sequence). Trimming at V came to 4 bases and at J to 6 bases, leaving 8 bases not matched to a gene. This CDR3 comprises 14 residues. The CDR3: CASSYAGGGPEAFF. In DNA form, the CDR3 reads TGTGCCAGCAGCTACGCTGGAGGGGGCCCTGAAGCTTTCTTT.

This sequence joins TRBV6-5 and TRBJ2-3; 8 positions agree with TRBD1. The V gene end was trimmed by 7 bases and the J gene end by 3 bases; junction bases not matched to a gene: 3. The CDR3 extends over 13 amino acids. In germline, CDR1 is MNHEY, CDR2 SVGAGI. The CDR3 DNA reads TGTGCCAGCAAAACAGGGGGGACAGATACGCAGTATTTT. Translating it yields CASKTGGTDTQYF.

CDR3 nucleotide sequence: TGTGCCAGCAGCCCCAAGCCAGGCATGCTCTACAATGAGCAGTTCTTC. Encoded protein: CASSPKPGMLYNEQFF. V gene TRBV13 combines with J gene TRBJ2-1; D gene ambiguous. The CDR3 has 16 amino acids. The V end was cut by 5 bases, the J end by 3 bases, with 17 bases between. Germline V lookup: CDR1 PRHDT, CDR2 FYEKMQ (reference sequence). The complete variable domain, with remaining parts taken from reference TRBV13 and TRBJ2-1, reads AAGVIQSPRHLIKEKRETATLKCYPIPRHDTVYWYQQGPGQDPQFLISFYEKMQSDKGSIPDRFSAQQFSDYHSELNMSSLELGDSALYFCASSPKPGMLYNEQFFGPGTRLTVL.

The gene calls are TRBV7-2 and TRBJ2-7, with D unresolved. The germline V gene has CDR1 SGHTA and CDR2 FQGNSA. The V and J ends lost 3 bases and 6 bases respectively, with 9 bases between them. This CDR3 is 12 amino acids long. The DNA of the CDR3 is TGTGCCAGCAGCTTGGGCGACCGCGAGCAGTACTTC. It is translated as CASSLGDREQYF.

The chain combines TRBV7-8 with TRBJ2-3; 9 positions agree with TRBD2. Trimming took 1 base from V and 3 from J; bases not matched to a gene: 2. Per germline, CDR1 SGHVS and CDR2 FQNEAQ. The CDR3 covers 15 residues. The CDR3 coding sequence is TGTGCCAGCAGCTTAGTGACTAGCGGTACAGATACGCAGTATTTT. It yields the protein CASSLVTSGTDTQYF.

The genes are TRBV6-1 and TRBJ1-3; D is undetermined. Germline assignment: CDR1 MNHNS and CDR2 SASEGT. The V gene lost 4 bases and the J gene lost 0 bases, with 10 bases spanning the gap. This CDR3 has 15 amino acids. The CDR3: CASSVQSSSGNTIYF. The CDR3 bases are TGTGCCAGCAGTGTACAGAGTTCCTCTGGAAACACCATATATTTT.

This sequence joins TRBV25-1 and TRBJ1-2; tentatively, D is TRBD1 (6 bases). Germline loops: CDR1 MGHDK, CDR2 SYGVNS. The CDR3 contains 16 residues. Deletions cut 0 bases from V and 6 bases from J, with 17 bases between. CDR3 sequence reads: CASSEYVGTRFDGYTF. The DNA for the CDR3 is TGTGCCAGCAGTGAATATGTCGGGACAAGGTTTGATGGCTACACCTTC.

The rearrangement uses TRBV21-1 and TRBJ2-7; the D call of TRBD2 is as the table states it, not checked on the DNA. TRBV21-1 is a listed pseudogene. The CDR3 consists of 13 residues. In nucleotides, the CDR3 is TGTGCCAGCAGCAAAAGTAGTCCCCACGAGCAGTACTTC. Translating gives CASSKSSPHEQYF.

The chain combines TRBV13 with TRBJ2-5; the match to TRBD2 covers 7 bases. The CDR3 extends over 16 amino acids. Germline V gene lookup returns CDR1 PRHDT and CDR2 FYEKMQ (reference sequence). V shed 0 bases and J 3 bases; nucleotides not matched to a gene: 7. CDR3 in DNA: TGTGCCAGCAGCTTAGGTGGCGGGAGCGGGGAAGAGACCCAGTACTTC. Protein product: CASSLGGGSGEETQYF.

CDR3 DNA sequence: TGTGCCATCAGTGAGGTAGCGGGTCTCACAGATACGCAGTATTTT. Translated, it gives CAISEVAGLTDTQYF. This chain uses TRBV10-3 with TRBJ2-3; TRBD2 matches at 7 bases. This CDR3 contains 15 residues. Germline V gene data show CDR1 as ENHRY and CDR2 as SYGVKD. V shed 2 bases, J shed 2 bases, and the junction held 4 bases outside the gene matches.

This clone was seen a few times. This chain links TRBV18 with TRBJ1-5, with D possibly matching TRBD1 (5 bases). Looked up from germline, CDR1 is KGHSH and CDR2 is LQKENI. This CDR3 comprises 14 residues. Trimming took off 8 bases at V and 7 bases at J, with 18 bases between the two ends. The CDR3: CASTTGGVGQPQHF. For the CDR3, the DNA is TGTGCCAGCACGACCGGGGGGGTTGGCCAGCCCCAGCATTTT.

V and J are TRBV7-9 and TRBJ2-3, with TRBD2 matching over 9 bases. V trimming: 1 base; J trimming: 3 bases; junction bases outside the gene matches: 11. From germline, CDR1 is SEHNR and CDR2 FQNEAQ (reference sequence). The CDR3 loop spans 18 amino acids. CDR3 nucleotide sequence: TGTGCCAGCAGCTTAGATTTGGGATTAGCGGGAGTGACAGATACGCAGTATTTT. This codes for CASSLDLGLAGVTDTQYF.

The chain couples TRBV18 to TRBJ1-1, with 10 bases fitting TRBD1. Germline V lookup: CDR1 KGHSH, CDR2 LQKENI. The CDR3 contains 16 residues. The J segment lost 1 base and the V segment lost 4 bases, leaving 6 bases of the junction unmatched. The CDR3 DNA reads as TGTGCCAGCTCACGGGGGACAGGGGTTACGAACACTGAAGCTTTCTTT. Translated, it gives CASSRGTGVTNTEAFF.

The chain recombines TRBV6-5 with TRBJ2-1, with 10 bases identical to TRBD2. The junction had 10 bases not matched to a gene; V was cut back by 6 bases and J by 8 bases. Germline CDR1 and CDR2: MNHEY and SVGAGI. This CDR3 spans 15 amino acids. This CDR3 is CASSGMSGRVYEQFF. In nucleotides, the CDR3 is TGTGCCAGCAGCGGTATGAGCGGGAGGGTCTATGAGCAGTTCTTC.

The rearrangement joins TRBV29-1 to TRBJ2-1; 10 bases match TRBD2. With 7 bases clipped from V and 3 bases from J, the junction kept 3 bases outside the gene matches. The CDR3 covers 13 residues. Germline assignment: CDR1 SQVTM and CDR2 ANQGSEA. Here the CDR3 reads CSASGSSYNEQFF. In nucleotides, the CDR3 is TGCAGCGCTAGCGGGAGCAGCTACAATGAGCAGTTCTTC.

The gene calls are TRBV11-1 and TRBJ2-7; 7 bases are a match to TRBD2. CDR3 length equals 15 residues. The junction had 9 bases not matched to a gene; V was cut back by 4 bases and J by 3 bases. The V gene's germline CDR1 is SGHAT and CDR2 FQDESV (reference sequence). The CDR3 loop is CASSSLAAAYYEQYF. CDR3 in DNA: TGTGCCAGCAGCTCGCTAGCGGCCGCCTACTACGAGCAGTACTTC.

The chain is built from TRBV6-6 and TRBJ1-2; tentative D call: TRBD1 (5 bases). The CDR3 extends over 15 amino acids. CDR1 is MNHNY, CDR2 SVGAGI, per germline (reference sequence). Trimming took off 5 bases at V and 5 bases at J, with 18 bases between the two ends. The CDR3 reads CASSQTLSGAYGYTF. The CDR3 DNA reads as TGTGCCAGCAGTCAAACCCTGTCTGGGGCGTATGGCTACACCTTC.

This chain joins TRBV30 and TRBJ2-7; the D gene is possibly TRBD2 (6 bases). This CDR3 has 14 residues. Trimming pared 5 bases from V and 7 bases from J, leaving 21 bases between. Germline V gives CDR1 GTSNPN, CDR2 SVGIG (reference sequence). The CDR3 loop is CAWAASSVKEEQYF. Written as DNA, the CDR3 is TGTGCCTGGGCAGCATCTAGCGTGAAGGAAGAGCAGTACTTC.

This clone was detected once. The V gene is TRBV11-3, the J gene TRBJ2-5; a weak D match, TRBD1 (6 bases). The CDR3 consists of 15 residues. V dropped 1 base and J dropped 2 bases, with 11 bases sitting between them. Germline V lookup: CDR1 SGHNT, CDR2 YENEEA. The CDR3 DNA follows: TGTGCCAGCAGCTTAGTCCCAGGGGATCAAGAGACCCAGTACTTC. Translated, it gives CASSLVPGDQETQYF.